The 10 T cell receptor beta chains below come from one sample, sequenced in a study of response to subunit inactivated influenza vaccine. One entry per CDR3 protein, called by TCRdb with MiXCR from the RT-PCR reads. This sample carries 590,000 or so distinct CDR3 sequences, 14% of them seen once, and the ten largest clones take 6.5% to 8%. This specimen consisted of PBMCs from blood, obtained 14 days before vaccination. The receptors were gathered from a man between 50 and 59 years old who received an inactivated influenza vaccine.

The sample holds a few counts of this clonotype. The gene calls are TRBV25-1 and TRBJ2-7; D may match TRBD1 or TRBD2 (5 bases each). The CDR3 runs 13 residues. From germline, CDR1 is MGHDK and CDR2 SYGVNS. Trimming removed 4 bases from V and 3 bases from J, with 10 bases in between. CDR3 protein: CASSVGALYEQYF. The CDR3 DNA is TGTGCCAGCAGTGTCGGGGCCCTCTACGAGCAGTACTTC.

This clonotype showed up many times. J is TRBJ1-5 and V is TRBV28; no clear D. Between the trimmed V and J ends, which lost 2 bases and 3 bases, there was a span of 5 bases. The CDR3 covers 13 residues. Germline assignment: CDR1 MDHEN and CDR2 SYDVKM. The CDR3: CASSLGHNQPQHF. As DNA, the CDR3 is TGTGCCAGCAGTTTAGGGCACAATCAGCCCCAGCATTTT. The full variable domain, with the rest looked up from reference TRBV28 and TRBJ1-5, is DVKVTQSSRYLVKRTGEKVFLECVQDMDHENMFWYRQDPGLGLRLIYFSYDVKMKEKGDIPEGYSVSREKKERFSLILESASTNQTSMYLCASSLGHNQPQHFGDGTRLSIL.

In this sample, this clonotype turned up a few times. This chain links TRBV20-1 with TRBJ2-5, with D perhaps given as TRBD1 or TRBD2 (6 bases each). This CDR3 has 13 residues. V lost 6 bases, J lost 4 bases, and 15 bases lay in between. Germline V gene sequence: CDR1 DFQATT, CDR2 SNEGSKA (reference sequence). In nucleotides, the CDR3 is TGCAGTGCCCTCAGACTAGGGGGAGAGACCCAGTACTTC. This encodes CSALRLGGETQYF.

The table lists this clonotype with many counts. The V and J genes are TRBV20-1 and TRBJ2-1, with D possibly matching TRBD2 (5 bases). CDR3 size: 15 residues. The V and J ends lost 3 bases and 4 bases respectively, with 16 bases between them. Germline V CDR1 and CDR2: DFQATT, SNEGSKA (reference sequence). CDR3 in amino acids: CSASSLDYPYNEQFF. CDR3 nucleotides: TGCAGTGCTAGTAGCCTAGACTACCCTTACAATGAGCAGTTCTTC.

To note about this clonotype: At one end the junction does not follow the germline gene, possibly because of a read error. The rearrangement links TRBV9 to TRBJ2-5, with a weak D call TRBD1 (6 bases). The CDR3 has 14 amino acids. CDR1 and CDR2 from the germline V gene are SGDLS and YYNGEE. The DNA of the CDR3 is TGCGCCAGCAGCGCCGGGACATCCCAAGAGACCCAGTACTTC. It yields the protein CASSAGTSQETQYF.

This clonotype appeared a few times. This chain uses TRBV7-9 with TRBJ2-7, with D possibly being TRBD1 (6 bases). The CDR3 length is 16 residues. Per germline, CDR1 SEHNR and CDR2 FQNEAQ (reference sequence). The germline V and J ends were trimmed by 0 bases and 7 bases, with 19 bases remaining between them. In nucleotides, the CDR3 is TGTGCCAGCAGCTTAGCTAAGCGGCAGGGGCTGTGGGAGCAGTACTTC. Translated, it gives CASSLAKRQGLWEQYF.

As for this clonotype: Its ends do not fully match the called genes, so a read error is possible. The chain employs TRBV27 and TRBJ2-1; 11 bases align to TRBD1. Germline-derived CDR1 and CDR2 are MNHEY and SMNVEV (reference sequence). This CDR3 region has 17 residues. In DNA, the CDR3 is TGTGCCAGCAGAACGGACAGGGGGCCCCTAGGTTACAATGAGCAGCTCTTC. Translated, it gives CASRTDRGPLGYNEQLF.

In this sample, this clonotype turned up a few times. The chain joins TRBV9 to TRBJ1-2; D gene ambiguous. CDR1 and CDR2 (germline): SGDLS, YYNGEE. With 1 base removed from V and 1 base from J, the gap between germline ends came to 5 bases. The CDR3 is made up of 13 amino acids. The CDR3 sequence is CASSVHRNYGYTF. As DNA, the CDR3 is TGTGCCAGCAGCGTACATCGTAACTATGGCTACACCTTC.

The chain has TRBV3-1 and TRBJ2-3; D call uncertain. The CDR3 is made up of 15 amino acids. Deletions cut 0 bases from V and 5 bases from J, with 12 bases between. The germline CDR1 and CDR2 sequences are LGHDT and YNNKEL (reference sequence). Written as DNA, the CDR3 is TGTGCCAGCAGCCAAGATGGTGGTCTGGGAGATACGCAGTATTTT. It translates to CASSQDGGLGDTQYF.

V is TRBV20-1 and J is TRBJ2-5, with 10 nucleotides matching TRBD1. The DNA matches TRBJ2-1 better at its end, which makes the J call doubtful. The CDR3 is made up of 14 amino acids. In germline, CDR1 is DFQATT, CDR2 SNEGSKA (reference sequence). The CDR3 DNA sequence: TGCAGTGCTAGATTCGGACAGGGGGTTGGTGAGCAGTTCTTC. This gives the protein CSARFGQGVGEQFF.